This T cell receptor (beta chain) came from a study of immune heterogeneity within non-small cell lung tumors listed by TCRdb under 2018. Study-wide context: By histology, the tumors included roughly 9 non-squamous carcinomas, a handful of squamous cell carcinomas and 1 tumor not otherwise specified. Neoantigen binding to each patient's HLA alleles was predicted with netMHCpan-3.0 for mutant peptides of 8 to 11 amino acids. To look at intratumoral immune heterogeneity, the study ran whole-exome sequencing, RNA-seq and TCR beta repertoire sequencing on several spatially distinct regions taken from every NSCLC tumor. TCR repertoires were analyzed from 60 or so tumor loci of approximately 14 patients, while transcriptome data covered only roughly 45 loci from approximately 11 patients. On the study overall, not on this receptor specifically: High-frequency TCR beta clonotypes were found to be largely distinct between individual patients. A moderate positive correlation (R roughly 0.35), which was statistically significant, linked local T-cell repertoire clonality to local tumor mutational burden. Within a patient, the same dominant CDR3B clonotypes appeared at multiple loci, but different tumor locations also contained unique high-frequency clones.

The TCR beta CDR3 region was amplified with a multiplex PCR system, in which a first round of roughly 9 cycles was run using 32 V-gene forward and 13 J-gene reverse primers. First-round PCR used a QIAGEN Multiplex PCR Kit, and primer sequences were filed in Chinese patent CN105087789A. A second PCR round added Illumina universal primers using the Phusion High-Fidelity PCR Kit. Paired-end sequencing of TCR libraries was carried out on the Illumina HiSeq X Ten platform at a read length of 151 bp. The source study handled its data this way. Cutadapt removed reads without multiplex PCR primers, PEAR merged read pairs, and MiXCR with default settings called CDR3 regions. Repertoire diversity was assessed by Shannon entropy, and clonality was calculated as one minus the Shannon entropy divided by the ln of the count of productive unique sequences. Dominant or high-frequency T-cell clones were defined as clonotypes at frequencies of at least 0.5%. The public reads were reanalyzed by TCRdb: fastp trimming at Q25, MiXCR alignment, in-frame beta chains only. Rows with one shared CDR3 protein collapse into an entry with the most common genes and DNA. These V and J calls rely on TCRdb rather than the paper's analysis. The sample records 3,500 to 5,500 distinct CDR3 sequences, around a fifth of which are singletons. The leading ten clones occupy roughly 8.3% of the sample.

Note on this clonotype: The target of this receptor is not known. Base qualities are not recorded, but no much larger clone differs from it by a single base.

Genomic DNA extracted from bulk tumor tissue served as TCR template, with 600 ng gDNA amplified per sample. During surgery, multiple biopsies were taken from each primary tumor and placed as far apart as possible within the tumor mass. The study cohort was described as untreated, and patients were newly diagnosed NSCLC cases undergoing curative surgery. The samples came from more than 14 patients with newly diagnosed non-small cell lung cancer who were having surgery intended to be curative. A couple of independent pathologists reviewed the resected tumor masses. Only DNA and RNA samples of high quality went on to sequencing. Per the germline V gene, SGHVS is the CDR1 and FQNEAQ is the CDR2. The CDR3 covers 13 residues, taking in both the cysteine and the phenylalanine. Kept here is only the CDR3 DNA, which spans 39 bases and is read in frame from base 1. Between the V and J ends, shortened by 5 bases and 8 bases respectively, the junction contains 13 bases.

Material for sequencing was lung tumor tissue. The receptor was derived from a man in his sixties or seventies with non-small cell lung cancer. The rearrangement combines TRBV7-8 with TRBJ2-4; the D segment cannot be called with confidence. At the DNA level, the sequence is TGTGCCAGCAGCGTCGATAGAAGTGACATTCAGTACTTC. It translates to CASSVDRSDIQYF.